Listed below are T cell receptor beta chains from one sample, sequenced in a study of regulatory T cells in long-lasting Graves disease. MiXCR, applied by TCRdb to the multiplex PCR reads, yields one record per CDR3 protein. The sample shows about 470,000 distinct CDR3 sequences, roughly 20% of them seen only once. The source material was peripheral blood mononuclear cells (PBMCs), sampled when the disease was refractory, from a patient treated with antithyroid drugs. The receptors were gathered from a female donor with Graves disease. The CDR3 runs from the conserved cysteine through the conserved F or W. The order of the fields is J gene, clone size, V gene, D gene, CDR3 protein, CDR3 DNA. A D gene is named only where the DNA matches it firmly. For some rows the clone size is stated as once, few or many, or as a class when expanded; others skip it.

>TRBJ2-7|.|TRBV11-2|.
CASSSTGLNEQYF
TGTGCCAGCAGTTCTACAGGGTTGAACGAGCAGTACTTC
>TRBJ1-3|.|TRBV29-1|.
CSVWGGNTIYF
TGCAGCGTTTGGGGAGGAAACACCATATATTTT
>TRBJ2-7|.|TRBV6-2/TRBV6-3|TRBD2
CASSYSWRERTYEQYF
TGTGCCAGCAGTTACTCGTGGCGGGAGAGGACCTACGAGCAGTACTTC
>TRBJ2-2|few|TRBV6-1|.
CASSELWGTGELCF
TGTGCCAGCAGTGAACTCTGGGGCACCGGGGAGCTGTGTTTT
>TRBJ2-5|.|TRBV12-3/TRBV12-4|TRBD1
CASSLARQGQETQYF
TGTGCCAGCAGTTTAGCCCGACAGGGGCAAGAGACCCAGTACTTC
>TRBJ2-7|.|TRBV9|.
CASSVEVGDSYEQYF
TGTGCCAGCAGCGTAGAAGTGGGAGACTCCTACGAGCAGTACTTC
>TRBJ1-5|.|TRBV9|.
CASSVGTLEGQPQHF
TGTGCCAGCAGCGTAGGGACCCTGGAGGGACAGCCCCAGCATTTT
>TRBJ1-2|.|TRBV6-1|TRBD1
CASRGTGRFGYTF
TGTGCCAGCCGGGGGACAGGTCGATTCGGCTACACCTTC
>TRBJ1-6|few|TRBV20-1|TRBD1
CSATPGGGENSPLHF
TGCAGTGCCACACCGGGAGGGGGCGAGAATTCACCCCTCCACTTT
>TRBJ2-7|many|TRBV28|TRBD1
CATQGQPYEQYF
TGTGCCACCCAGGGACAGCCCTACGAGCAGTACTTC
>TRBJ2-7|.|TRBV7-3|TRBD2
CASNRGDEGEQYF
TGTGCCAGCAACCGGGGGGACGAAGGGGAGCAGTACTTC
>TRBJ1-5|few|TRBV10-3|.
CAISGQPQHF
TGTGCCATCAGTGGTCAGCCCCAGCATTTT
>TRBJ1-5|many|TRBV30|.
CAWSRGADSNQPQHF
TGTGCCTGGAGTCGCGGGGCAGATAGCAATCAGCCCCAGCATTTT
>TRBJ1-6|many|TRBV27|.
CASSRPYSPLHF
TGTGCCAGCAGCCGCCCCTATTCACCCCTCCACTTT
>TRBJ2-7|many|TRBV12-3/TRBV12-4|.
CASSLVPYEQYF
TGTGCCAGCAGCTTAGTCCCGTACGAGCAGTACTTC
>TRBJ2-7|few|TRBV19|.
CASSATRSGYEQYF
TGTGCCAGTAGTGCGACAAGGTCTGGCTACGAGCAGTACTTC
>TRBJ1-5|.|TRBV6-2/TRBV6-3|.
CASSYSRDRRYSDQPQHF
TGTGCCAGCAGTTACTCGCGTGACAGAAGATATAGCGATCAGCCCCAGCATTTT
>TRBJ1-1|many|TRBV2|.
CASSDRRTNTEAFF
TGTGCCAGCAGTGACCGACGGACCAACACTGAAGCTTTCTTT
>TRBJ2-5|few|TRBV4-1|TRBD2
CASSQEGEGPTQYF
TGCGCCAGCAGCCAAGAAGGGGAGGGGCCGACCCAGTACTTC
>TRBJ2-7|.|TRBV28|TRBD2
CASRSTGGATEQYF
TGTGCCAGCAGAAGTACGGGAGGGGCCACCGAGCAGTACTTC
>TRBJ2-7|once|TRBV3-1|TRBD2
CASSFSSGAIYEQYF
TGTGCCAGCAGCTTCTCTAGCGGGGCGATCTACGAGCAGTACTTC
>TRBJ1-5|many|TRBV20-1|.
CSAKTDYSNQPQHF
TGCAGTGCAAAGACAGATTATAGCAATCAGCCCCAGCATTTT
>TRBJ2-7|.|TRBV12-3/TRBV12-4|TRBD2
CASTPGLANHEQYF
TGTGCCAGCACCCCGGGACTAGCGAACCACGAGCAGTACTTC
>TRBJ1-1|many|TRBV6-1|.
CASSPEDTEAFF
TGTGCCAGCAGCCCAGAGGACACTGAAGCTTTCTTT